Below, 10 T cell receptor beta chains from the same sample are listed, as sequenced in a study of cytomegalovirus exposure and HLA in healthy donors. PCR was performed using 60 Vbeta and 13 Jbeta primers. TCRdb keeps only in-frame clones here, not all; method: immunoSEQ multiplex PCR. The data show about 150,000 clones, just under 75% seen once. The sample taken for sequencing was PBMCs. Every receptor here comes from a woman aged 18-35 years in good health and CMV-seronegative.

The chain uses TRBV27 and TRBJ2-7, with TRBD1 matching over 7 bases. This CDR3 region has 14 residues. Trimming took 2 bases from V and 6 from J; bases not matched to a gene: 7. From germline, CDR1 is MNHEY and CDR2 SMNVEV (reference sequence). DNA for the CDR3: TGTGCCAGCAGTTTAAGGGGACAGCCGATCGAGCAGTACTTC. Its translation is CASSLRGQPIEQYF.

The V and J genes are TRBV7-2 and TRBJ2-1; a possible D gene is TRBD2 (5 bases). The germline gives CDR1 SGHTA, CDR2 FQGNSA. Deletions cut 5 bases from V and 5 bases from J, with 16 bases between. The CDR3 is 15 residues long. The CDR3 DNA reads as TGTGCCAGCAGCCCAGGACTCTCAATTAACAATGAGCAGTTCTTC. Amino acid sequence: CASSPGLSINNEQFF.

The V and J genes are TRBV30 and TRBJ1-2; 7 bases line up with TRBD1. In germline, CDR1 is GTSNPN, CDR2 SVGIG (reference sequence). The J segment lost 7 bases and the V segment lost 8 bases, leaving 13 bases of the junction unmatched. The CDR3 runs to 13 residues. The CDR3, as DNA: TGTGCCAGCTTCTACAGGGGTTTCTCTGGCTACACCTTC. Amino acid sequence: CASFYRGFSGYTF.

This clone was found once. The CDR3 sequence: CASNPFPRGPTDTQYF. The CDR3 bases are TGTGCCAGCAACCCATTTCCGCGGGGGCCGACAGATACGCAGTATTTT. The V gene is TRBV2, the J gene TRBJ2-3; a weak D match, TRBD2 (7 bases). The CDR3 loop spans 16 amino acids. The germline CDR1 and CDR2 sequences are SNHLY and FYNNEI. The V and J ends lost 7 bases and 3 bases respectively, with 20 bases between them. Filled out from reference TRBV2 and TRBJ2-3, the complete variable domain reads EPEVTQTPSHQVTQMGQEVILRCVPISNHLYFYWYRQILGQKVEFLVSFYNNEISEKSEIFDDQFSVERPDGSNFTLKIRSTKLEDSAMYFCASNPFPRGPTDTQYFGPGTRLTVL.

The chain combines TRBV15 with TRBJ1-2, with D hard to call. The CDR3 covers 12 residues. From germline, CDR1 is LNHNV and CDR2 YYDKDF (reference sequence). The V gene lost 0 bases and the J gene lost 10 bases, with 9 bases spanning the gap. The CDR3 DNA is TGTGCCACCAGCAGAGATGGACGGGACTACACCTTC. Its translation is CATSRDGRDYTF.

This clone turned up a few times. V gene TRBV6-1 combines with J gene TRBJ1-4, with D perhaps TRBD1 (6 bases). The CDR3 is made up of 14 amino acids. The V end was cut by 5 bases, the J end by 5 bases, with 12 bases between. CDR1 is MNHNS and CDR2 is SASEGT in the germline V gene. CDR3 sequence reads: CASSNRVPNEKLFF. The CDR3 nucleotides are TGTGCCAGCAGTAACAGGGTCCCCAATGAAAAACTGTTTTTT.

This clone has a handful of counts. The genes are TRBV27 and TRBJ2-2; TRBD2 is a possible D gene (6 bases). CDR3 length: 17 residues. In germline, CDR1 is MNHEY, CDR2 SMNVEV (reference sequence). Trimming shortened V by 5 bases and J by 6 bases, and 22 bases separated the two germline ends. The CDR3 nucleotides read TGTGCCAGCAGTCCTAAAGGACTAAGGGGAGTTGCCGGGGAGCTGTTTTTT. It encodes CASSPKGLRGVAGELFF.

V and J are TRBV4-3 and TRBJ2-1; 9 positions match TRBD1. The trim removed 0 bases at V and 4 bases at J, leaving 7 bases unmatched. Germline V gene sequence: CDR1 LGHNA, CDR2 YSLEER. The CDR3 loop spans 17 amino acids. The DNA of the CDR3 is TGCGCCAGCAGCCAAGATTTGGGACAGGGAGCTTACAATGAGCAGTTCTTC. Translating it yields CASSQDLGQGAYNEQFF.

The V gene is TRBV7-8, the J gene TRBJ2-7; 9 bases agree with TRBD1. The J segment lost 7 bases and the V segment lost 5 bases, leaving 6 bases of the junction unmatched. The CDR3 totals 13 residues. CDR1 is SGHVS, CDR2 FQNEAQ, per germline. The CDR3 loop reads CASSITGGREQYF. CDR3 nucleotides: TGTGCCAGCAGCATAACAGGGGGCAGGGAGCAGTACTTC.

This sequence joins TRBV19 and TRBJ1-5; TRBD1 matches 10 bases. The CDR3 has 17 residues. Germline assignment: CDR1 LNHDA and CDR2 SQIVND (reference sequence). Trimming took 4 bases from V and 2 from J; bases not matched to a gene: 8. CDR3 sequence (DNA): TGTGCCAGTAGTACACCCCCCGGGACAGGGGGCAATCAGCCCCAGCATTTT. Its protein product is CASSTPPGTGGNQPQHF. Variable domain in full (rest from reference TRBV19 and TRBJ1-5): DGGITQSPKYLFRKEGQNVTLSCEQNLNHDAMYWYRQDPGQGLRLIYYSQIVNDFQKGDIAEGYSVSREKKESFPLTVTSAQKNPTAFYLCASSTPPGTGGNQPQHFGDGTRLSIL.